These 18 T cell receptor beta chains were all obtained from the same sample, sequenced in a study of CD8 T cells in ankylosing spondylitis (dated by TCRdb to about 2017). Library creation used 5' RACE. For sequencing, an Illumina HiSeq 2500 was employed. In-frame beta chains were kept once TCRdb had trimmed the public reads at Q25 with fastp and called clones with MiXCR. One record per CDR3 amino acid sequence lists the most common genes and DNA. The sample data list 200,000 to 250,000 distinct CDR3 sequences, and roughly 6.6% of these were observed just once. The ten largest clones take up more than 13% of the sample. These receptors' antigens are unknown. Paper-wide results and their limitations: Blood from ankylosing spondylitis patients appeared to be characterized by a TCR beta motif made up of eight highly homologous amino acid variants.

The sequenced sample consisted of blood, either unsorted or a sorted T cell fraction (not recorded which). These receptors were collected from a male donor with ankylosing spondylitis.

This clonotype was counted many times. This chain joins TRBV6-1 and TRBJ1-2; tentative D call: TRBD1 (6 bases). Trimming shortened V by 2 bases and J by 5 bases, and 9 bases separated the two germline ends. Germline V gene data show CDR1 as MNHNS and CDR2 as SASEGT. CDR3 length: 13 residues. In DNA, the CDR3 is TGTGCCAGCAGTGAACCAGGGGAATATGGCTACACCTTC. Its translation: CASSEPGEYGYTF.

This clonotype has ten or more counts. V gene TRBV27 combines with J gene TRBJ2-1, with 13 bases lining up with TRBD2. J lost 7 bases, V lost 3 bases, and 3 bases had no gene match. CDR3 length equals 15 residues. The germline V gene encodes CDR1 MNHEY and CDR2 SMNVEV (reference sequence). DNA of the CDR3: TGTGCCAGCAGTTTGGGGACTAGCGGGATTAATGAGCAGTTCTTC. As protein: CASSLGTSGINEQFF.

This clonotype was observed a few times. This sequence joins TRBV27 and TRBJ2-1; tentatively, D is TRBD1 or TRBD2 (5 bases each). Germline CDR1 and CDR2: MNHEY and SMNVEV (reference sequence). V was pared by 6 bases and J by 0 bases, with 12 bases between. This CDR3 has 15 residues. CDR3 amino acids: CASRRGTSSYNEQFF. The CDR3 DNA follows: TGTGCCAGCAGAAGAGGGACCAGCTCCTACAATGAGCAGTTCTTC.

This clonotype was seen ten or more times. V gene TRBV20-1 combines with J gene TRBJ2-4; the D gene is possibly TRBD2 (6 bases). The CDR3 contains 15 residues. The V gene lost 0 bases and the J gene lost 0 bases, with 9 bases spanning the gap. Germline CDR1 is DFQATT and CDR2 is SNEGSKA (reference sequence). The CDR3 DNA follows: TGCAGTGCTAGAGAGCCGGGACTAGCCAAAAACATTCAGTACTTC. The encoded protein is CSAREPGLAKNIQYF.

This clonotype appeared a few times. The chain couples TRBV7-9 to TRBJ2-7; 7 bases are shared with TRBD1. The germline gives CDR1 SEHNR, CDR2 FQNEAQ (reference sequence). The CDR3 loop spans 12 amino acids. Germline trimming cut 5 bases from V and 5 bases from J; bases unmatched to any gene: 3. CDR3 in amino acids: CASSITGDEQYF. CDR3 nucleotide sequence: TGTGCCAGCAGCATCACAGGGGACGAGCAGTACTTC.

This clonotype has ten or more counts. J is TRBJ2-7 and V is TRBV27; D is uncertain. CDR3 length: 13 residues. From germline, CDR1 is MNHEY and CDR2 SMNVEV (reference sequence). The V and J ends lost 5 bases and 3 bases respectively, with 11 bases between them. In nucleotides, the CDR3 is TGTGCCAGCAGTCCTCGTCTGTTCTACGAGCAGTACTTC. As protein: CASSPRLFYEQYF.

There are many counts of this clonotype. The V gene is TRBV7-2, the J gene TRBJ2-2; D remains ambiguous. Per the germline V gene, CDR1 is SGHTA and CDR2 is FQGNSA. The CDR3 has 14 amino acids. V lost 1 base to trimming and J lost 6 bases, with 9 bases between them. For the CDR3, the DNA is TGTGCCAGCAGCTTAGTTACGGTAGCCGGGGAGCTGTTTTTT. Amino acids: CASSLVTVAGELFF.

This clonotype was seen repeatedly, ten times or more. The rearrangement joins TRBV13 to TRBJ2-1; no clear D. V lost 2 bases and J lost 5, with 10 bases in between. CDR3 size: 14 residues. Per germline, CDR1 PRHDT and CDR2 FYEKMQ (reference sequence). This chain's CDR3 is CASSLRFADNEQFF. The CDR3 nucleotides are TGTGCCAGCAGCTTAAGGTTTGCAGACAATGAGCAGTTCTTC. The complete variable domain, with remaining parts taken from reference TRBV13 and TRBJ2-1, reads AAGVIQSPRHLIKEKRETATLKCYPIPRHDTVYWYQQGPGQDPQFLISFYEKMQSDKGSIPDRFSAQQFSDYHSELNMSSLELGDSALYFCASSLRFADNEQFFGPGTRLTVL.

The chain couples TRBV5-4 to TRBJ1-5; the match to TRBD1 covers 10 bases. In germline, CDR1 is SGHNT, CDR2 YYREEE (reference sequence). The V segment lost 0 bases and the J segment 6 bases; nucleotides outside the gene matches: 18. The CDR3 covers 20 residues. The CDR3 protein is CASSLDRDRGSEGRSQPQHF. The CDR3 DNA follows: TGTGCCAGCAGCTTGGACCGGGACAGGGGATCCGAGGGTCGGAGTCAGCCCCAGCATTTT.

The table lists this clonotype with many counts. This chain uses TRBV27 with TRBJ1-2; the match to TRBD1 covers 10 bases. CDR1 and CDR2 from the germline V gene are MNHEY and SMNVEV (reference sequence). V lost 9 bases and J lost 7; bases outside the gene matches: 5. The CDR3 totals 12 residues. The chain's CDR3 is CASRTGGGGYTF. The CDR3 nucleotides read TGTGCCAGTAGGACAGGGGGGGGTGGCTACACCTTC.

This clonotype was counted only a few times. The chain combines TRBV9 with TRBJ2-3, with a weak D call TRBD1 (5 bases). CDR3 length equals 13 residues. Germline V lookup: CDR1 SGDLS, CDR2 YYNGEE. V lost 5 bases to trimming and J lost 3 bases, with 10 bases between them. CDR3: CASRRQTTDTQYF. CDR3 coding DNA: TGTGCCAGCAGACGACAGACAACAGATACGCAGTATTTT.

This clonotype was counted at least ten times. V is TRBV4-3 and J is TRBJ1-5; D may be TRBD1 (5 bases). Trimming left V 1 base short and J 5 bases short, with 9 bases between. Germline V gene data show CDR1 as LGHNA and CDR2 as YSLEER. The CDR3 length is 14 residues. The CDR3 DNA reads TGCGCCAGCAGCCAAGGAGGGGAGGATCAGCCCCAGCATTTT. Amino acids: CASSQGGEDQPQHF.

The table lists this clonotype with many counts. V usage is TRBV12-3 or TRBV12-4 and J usage is TRBJ2-7; D is unresolved. The V gene lost 3 bases and the J gene lost 3 bases, with 15 bases spanning the gap. CDR3 size: 15 residues. The CDR3 is CASSFLIGPIYEQYF. The CDR3 region has the DNA TGTGCCAGCAGTTTTTTGATAGGGCCGATCTACGAGCAGTACTTC.

Notes on this clonotype: This may come from a read error, since a much larger clone is one base off. The CDR3 does not close with the conserved phenylalanine or tryptophan, likely indicating a read error. The chain combines TRBV7-2 with TRBJ2-4; a possible D gene is TRBD2 (5 bases). The ends were cut back, 1 base at V and 7 bases at J, with 8 bases in the middle. Germline V gene lookup returns CDR1 SGHTA and CDR2 FQGNSA. The CDR3 is 13 residues long. CDR3 in amino acids: CASSLVEGNIQYL. CDR3 DNA sequence: TGTGCCAGCAGCTTAGTAGAGGGCAACATTCAGTACCTC.

This clonotype was recorded at least ten times. The chain links TRBV9 to TRBJ1-1, with 9 bases matching TRBD1. J was trimmed by 5 bases and V by 3 bases; bases with no gene match: 14. This CDR3 region has 17 residues. Germline V gene data show CDR1 as SGDLS and CDR2 as YYNGEE. CDR3 nucleotides: TGTGCCAGCAGCGCATCCCGGGACAGGGCTCATCCTACTGAAGCTTTCTTT. Protein product: CASSASRDRAHPTEAFF.

This clonotype was detected ten times or more. This chain joins TRBV13 and TRBJ2-3; D is perhaps TRBD2 (5 bases). This CDR3 is 15 amino acids long. The V and J ends lost 5 bases and 3 bases respectively, with 15 bases between them. The germline CDR1 and CDR2 sequences are PRHDT and FYEKMQ (reference sequence). CDR3 region: CASSLSRGRTDTQYF. The CDR3 region has the DNA TGTGCCAGCAGCCTCAGTCGGGGAAGGACAGATACGCAGTATTTT.

Ten or more counts support this clonotype. The chain couples TRBV29-1 to TRBJ1-2; D is uncertain. V lost 0 bases, J lost 2 bases, and 10 bases lay in between. The germline V gene has CDR1 SQVTM and CDR2 ANQGSEA. This CDR3 spans 14 amino acids. In DNA, the CDR3 is TGCAGCGTTGAAGATTTACCGGGGAACTATGGCTACACCTTC. This encodes CSVEDLPGNYGYTF.

This clonotype was detected ten times or more. This chain links TRBV29-1 with TRBJ2-7; D is uncertain. V lost 1 base and J 7 bases, leaving 14 bases between the germline ends. The CDR3 extends over 13 amino acids. Germline V gene data show CDR1 as SQVTM and CDR2 as ANQGSEA. The CDR3 bases are TGCAGCGTTGAAGGTGGTAGTCCGGATGAGCAGTACTTC. Amino acid sequence: CSVEGGSPDEQYF.